The next 13 T cell receptor beta chains were all read from a single sample in a study of post-analysis software for immune sequencing data. Study observations and caveats: Controls had lower frequencies than patients of about 5 TRBV segments, which included TRBV5-6, TRBV5-1 and TRBV20-1.

These receptors' targets are unknown. Included in the TCR beta cDNA libraries were unique molecular identifiers. TCRdb reprocessed the PCR reads with MiXCR, giving one entry per CDR3 protein. This table has about 770,000 distinct CDR3 sequences, under 60% appearing once. The source material was blood. The receptors stem from a girl aged 10 to 17 with multiple sclerosis.

This chain uses TRBV7-2 with TRBJ2-5; 12 nucleotides agree with TRBD2. Near its end, the DNA agrees better with TRBJ2-7, so the J call may be wrong. Per the germline V gene, CDR1 is SGHTA and CDR2 is FQGNSA. CDR3 size: 15 residues. The CDR3 nucleotides are TGTGCCAGCAGGCAACTAGCGGGAGGTGACTACGAGCAGTACTTC. Translated: CASRQLAGGDYEQYF.

The J gene is TRBJ1-2, the V gene TRBV6-6; 10 bases are a match to TRBD1. Germline V CDR1 and CDR2: MNHNY, SVGAGI (reference sequence). There are 15 residues in the CDR3. Germline trimming cut 2 bases from V and 4 bases from J; bases unmatched to any gene: 4. For the CDR3, the DNA is TGTGCCAGCAGTTACGGTTGGACAGGGGGCTATGGCTACACCTTC. Its translation is CASSYGWTGGYGYTF.

This chain links TRBV12-3 or TRBV12-4 with TRBJ2-7; D is possibly TRBD1 or TRBD2 (5 bases each). The CDR3 consists of 12 residues. The ends were cut back, 7 bases at V and 10 bases at J, with 17 bases in the middle. The CDR3 coding sequence is TGTGCCAGCACCACGGGACCAGCGGCCCAGTACTTC. It specifies CASTTGPAAQYF.

This chain joins TRBV7-2 and TRBJ2-1; 14 bases match TRBD2. CDR1 and CDR2 from the germline V gene are SGHTA and FQGNSA. Unmatched junction bases numbered 20, after V lost 3 bases and J lost 7 bases. There are 21 residues in the CDR3. The CDR3 DNA follows: TGTGCCAGCAGCTTCCCCTTAAGCTGGACTAGCGGGAGGCAGGGGGTGAATGAGCAGTTCTTC. This codes for CASSFPLSWTSGRQGVNEQFF.

This clonotype came up once. The chain uses TRBV3-1 and TRBJ1-2, with TRBD1 matching 8 bases. Unmatched junction bases numbered 6, after V lost 4 bases and J lost 2 bases. Germline V gives CDR1 LGHDT, CDR2 YNNKEL (reference sequence). CDR3 length: 15 residues. As DNA, the CDR3 is TGTGCCAGCAGCCTCCGGGACAGGAGGAACTATGGCTACACCTTC. This translates into CASSLRDRRNYGYTF.

The chain has TRBV20-1 and TRBJ2-5; TRBD2 matches at 7 bases. The DNA end favors TRBJ2-7, so the J call may be wrong. The CDR3 is 16 residues long. Germline assignment: CDR1 DFQATT and CDR2 SNEGSKA (reference sequence). CDR3 protein: CSARDEGGLEPSEQYF. The CDR3 DNA follows: TGCAGTGCTAGAGATGAAGGTGGACTAGAGCCTAGCGAGCAGTACTTC.

The rearrangement joins TRBV27 to TRBJ2-5; perhaps TRBD2 as D (5 bases). The J call may be mistaken, given a closer DNA end match to TRBJ2-7. This CDR3 contains 14 residues. Looked up from germline, CDR1 is MNHEY and CDR2 is SMNVEV (reference sequence). CDR3 sequence (DNA): TGTGCCAGCAGTTTATTTAGGGCGGGCTACGAGCAGTACTTC. Translating it yields CASSLFRAGYEQYF.

This chain uses TRBV28 with TRBJ1-1, with 8 bases lining up with TRBD1. This CDR3 region has 13 residues. V gave up 6 bases and J gave up 7 bases; unmatched junction bases: 7. Germline values: CDR1 MDHEN, CDR2 SYDVKM. This chain's CDR3 is CASSSRGHHEAFF. The CDR3 DNA follows: TGTGCCAGCAGCTCCAGGGGGCATCATGAAGCTTTCTTT.

The chain combines TRBV15 with TRBJ2-3; D call uncertain. CDR1 is LNHNV and CDR2 is YYDKDF in the germline V gene (reference sequence). The CDR3 is made up of 15 amino acids. V was cut by 0 bases and J by 1 base, with 8 bases left in between. This chain's CDR3 is CATSRDDRGTDTQYF. CDR3 nucleotide sequence: TGTGCCACCAGCAGAGATGATAGGGGCACAGATACGCAGTATTTT.

This clonotype has just a few counts. The V call is TRBV7-9, the J call TRBJ1-2; 11 positions match TRBD1. This CDR3 region has 17 residues. Looked up from germline, CDR1 is SEHNR and CDR2 is FQNEAQ (reference sequence). V was clipped by 3 bases and J by 3 bases; unmatched bases: 9. The CDR3 bases are TGTGCCAGCAGCTTTTTTGGACAGGGGGCAGGGGACTATGGCTACACCTTC. Translating it yields CASSFFGQGAGDYGYTF. The complete variable domain, with remaining parts taken from reference TRBV7-9 and TRBJ1-2, reads DTGVSQNPRHKITKRGQNVTFRCDPISEHNRLYWYRQTLGQGPEFLTYFQNEAQLEKSRLLSDRFSAERPKGSFSTLEIQRTEQGDSAMYLCASSFFGQGAGDYGYTFGSGTRLTVV.

This rearrangement joins TRBV20-1 to TRBJ1-5; 7 bases map to TRBD1. The germline V gene has CDR1 DFQATT and CDR2 SNEGSKA (reference sequence). The V gene end was trimmed by 6 bases and the J gene end by 1 base; junction bases not matched to a gene: 3. The CDR3 loop spans 13 amino acids. The CDR3 loop is CSAKQGSNQPQHF. CDR3 DNA sequence: TGCAGTGCAAAACAGGGGAGCAATCAGCCCCAGCATTTT.

V usage is TRBV29-1 and J usage is TRBJ2-7, with D possibly TRBD2 on 5 matching bases. The CDR3 is 14 amino acids. V was cut by 0 bases and J by 2 bases, with 11 bases left in between. Per germline, CDR1 SQVTM and CDR2 ANQGSEA. In DNA form, the CDR3 reads TGCAGCGTTGAAGATACACTGGGAGCCTACGAGCAGTACTTC. This sequence encodes CSVEDTLGAYEQYF.

The CDR3 DNA follows: TGCAGTGCACCGCCGGGACAGGGGCAAGAGACCCAGTACTTC. Its protein product is CSAPPGQGQETQYF. The chain employs TRBV20-1 and TRBJ2-5; 10 bases line up with TRBD1. The V and J ends lost 6 bases and 2 bases, in that order; junction bases with no gene match: 6. CDR3 length: 14 residues. The germline V gene has CDR1 DFQATT and CDR2 SNEGSKA (reference sequence).